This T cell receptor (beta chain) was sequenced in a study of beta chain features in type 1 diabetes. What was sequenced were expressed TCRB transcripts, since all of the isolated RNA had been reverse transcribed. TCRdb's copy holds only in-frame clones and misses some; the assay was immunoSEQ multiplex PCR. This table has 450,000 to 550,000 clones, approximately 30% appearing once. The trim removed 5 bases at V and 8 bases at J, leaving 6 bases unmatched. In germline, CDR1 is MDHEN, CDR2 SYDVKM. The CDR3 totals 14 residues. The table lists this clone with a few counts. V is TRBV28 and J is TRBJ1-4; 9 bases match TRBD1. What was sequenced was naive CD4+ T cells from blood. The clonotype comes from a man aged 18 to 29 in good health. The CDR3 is CASSAGQGYEKLFF. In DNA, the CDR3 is TGTGCCAGCAGTGCGGGACAGGGTTACGAAAAACTGTTTTTT.